Here is one T cell receptor beta chain with its context. Enrollment of patients from Seattle took place during active infection, with longitudinal follow-up. This specimen comes from a study of blood T cell repertoires in COVID-19. Study details: Samples taken during acute and convalescent COVID-19 were collected in the United States, Italy and Spain. The cDNA or gDNA used as material had been derived from T cells, B-cell-depleted T cells, or PBMCs.

Authors' methods: Amplification of reference gene primers provided the estimated nucleated cell counts. Sequencing was performed with immunoSEQ multiplex PCR; in TCRdb, only in-frame clones are kept and a portion is missing. V and J calls and clone size are copied from that table; D and trimming were computed from the DNA. Of 45,000 to 70,000 clones in the sample, roughly 87% were seen once. The CDR3 length is 12 residues. With 2 bases removed from V and 9 bases from J, the gap between germline ends came to 8 bases. CDR1 is MNHEY, CDR2 SMNVEV, per germline (reference sequence). The chain employs TRBV27 and TRBJ2-1; D uncertain. The source of this sequence is an elderly woman with COVID-19, enrolled during active disease. Sequencing input: peripheral blood. CDR3 nucleotides: TGTGCCAGCAGTTTAGGGCTGAGTGAGCAGTTCTTC. This translates into CASSLGLSEQFF.